The entry below gives a single TCR beta chain sequence along with its context. The CDR3 loop spans 12 amino acids. Per germline, CDR1 SGHDT and CDR2 YYEEEE. Between the trimmed V and J ends, which lost 4 bases and 3 bases, there was a span of 8 bases. Assay used: immunoSEQ multiplex PCR; TCRdb lists only in-frame clones, some missing. The sample comprises about 88,000 clones, approximately 90% of which are singletons, and approximately 9% rests with the top ten. These data are taken from a study of PD-L1 blockade in urothelial cancer. Study at large: As for prior chemotherapy regimens, patients had received 0 to 3.

V usage is TRBV5-6 and J usage is TRBJ2-7; TRBD2 might be the D (5 bases). The material sequenced was PBMCs, taken around atezolizumab (anti-PD-L1) treatment. The sequence derives from a man aged 55 to 70 with urothelial cancer. In nucleotides, the CDR3 is TGTGCCAGCAGCCGAAGCGGCTACGAGCAGTACTTC. Encoded protein: CASSRSGYEQYF.